The rows below give T cell receptor beta chains drawn from one sample of a study of metastatic and nonmetastatic thyroid tumors. TCRdb re-called the PCR reads through MiXCR. The data show approximately 31,000 clones, around 30% seen once. The sample consisted of blood. The receptors shown here come from a female donor with papillary thyroid cancer or a benign thyroid nodule (not recorded which). Some clones in this sample may be carry-over from other donors' samples. Both conserved end residues are part of each CDR3. A D gene is named only where the DNA matches it firmly. Size tells how often a clone was seen (once, few, many) or the class of an expanded clone, and some rows leave it out.

TGTGTCAGCATCCCGGGACAGGGGGCTGGAGATACGCAGTATTTT CVSIPGQGAGDTQYF . TRBJ2-3 TRBD1 TRBV11-1
TGCGCCAGCAGCTTGGTGGGGGGACGTTACAATGAGCAGTTCTTC CASSLVGGRYNEQFF many TRBJ2-1 . TRBV5-1
TGTGCCAGCAGTTCAGTTGGACGGTCCTACGAGCAGTACTTC CASSSVGRSYEQYF many TRBJ2-7 . TRBV27
TGCGCCAGCAGCTTCGGGGGGTCGACCGAGCAGTACTTC CASSFGGSTEQYF . TRBJ2-7 TRBD2 TRBV5-1
TGTGCCAGCAGCCAGACAAGAAGCTCCTACAATGAGCAGTTCTTC CASSQTRSSYNEQFF many TRBJ2-1 . TRBV4-2
TGCAGTGCTAGAGATTTTAGCGGGACCTCCTACAATGATCCGTTCTTC CSARDFSGTSYNDPFF . TRBJ2-1 TRBD2 TRBV20-1
TGCGCCAGCAGCGGGGTGGGACAGGGGGAGCTTTACGAGCAGTACTTC CASSGVGQGELYEQYF once TRBJ2-7 TRBD1 TRBV5-1
TGTGCCAGCAGCTTACTCCGGACTAGCGGGAGGGGAGAGACCCAGTACTTC CASSLLRTSGRGETQYF many TRBJ2-5 TRBD2 TRBV7-2
TGTGCCAGCAGCTTAGCTGTCGCGGCCACTGAAGCTTTCTTT CASSLAVAATEAFF many TRBJ1-1 . TRBV7-2
TGTGCCAGCGGCCTAGCCACAGGTCATGGCTACACCTTC CASGLATGHGYTF . TRBJ1-2 . TRBV6-1
TGTGCCAGTAGTATTAGCGGGGGGATCACAGATACGCAGTATTTT CASSISGGITDTQYF few TRBJ2-3 TRBD2 TRBV19
TGTGCCAGCAGTCCACCGTTCGGGGACTACAATGAGAAGTTCTTC CASSPPFGDYNEKFF . TRBJ2-1 TRBD2 TRBV6-1
TGTGCCAGCAGCCACCGGGGACAGCATGAGCAGTTCTTC CASSHRGQHEQFF many TRBJ2-1 TRBD1 TRBV3-1
TGTGCCAGCTCACCCAGCCGGGACACTTCCTACGAGCAGTACTTC CASSPSRDTSYEQYF many TRBJ2-7 . TRBV18
TGTGCCAGCAGCACGTACCGGGACACGGGCAATGAGCAGTTCTTC CASSTYRDTGNEQFF many TRBJ2-1 . TRBV7-2
TGTGCCAGCAGCCCGATTGTTTGGACAGGGCATCACTATGGCTACACCTTC CASSPIVWTGHHYGYTF many TRBJ1-2 TRBD1 TRBV11-1
TGCGCCAGCAGCTTCACAGGGGACACCGGGGAGCTGTTTTTT CASSFTGDTGELFF many TRBJ2-2 TRBD1 TRBV5-1
TGCAGTGCACGTCTCGGGACAGGGGACGAGCAGTACTTC CSARLGTGDEQYF . TRBJ2-7 TRBD1 TRBV20-1
TGCGCCAGCAGCCCGATGAATGAAAACACCGGGGATCTGTTTTTT CASSPMNENTGDLFF . TRBJ2-2 . TRBV5-1
TGCAGTGCCCGGAGACAGGCCCCGAATCAGCCCCAGCATTTT CSARRQAPNQPQHF . TRBJ1-5 . TRBV20-1
TGCGCCAGCAGCTTGAAGTTTGAGACCGGGGAGCTGTTTTTT CASSLKFETGELFF many TRBJ2-2 . TRBV5-1
TGTGCCAGCAGCAACGGCCCGGGGACAGGGGTCTACGAGCAGTACTTC CASSNGPGTGVYEQYF . TRBJ2-7 TRBD1 TRBV3-1
TGCAGTGCTAGAGATCAGAAAAGGGGCCAGAACACCGGGGAGCTGTTTTTT CSARDQKRGQNTGELFF many TRBJ2-2 . TRBV20-1
TGTGCCTGGATGAAAGCGGGAGGGCCGTTCAAGGAGCAGTTCTTC CAWMKAGGPFKEQFF many TRBJ2-1 TRBD2 TRBV30
TGTGCCAGTAGTATACAGGCAGGTTCACTCTACGAGCAGTACTTC CASSIQAGSLYEQYF few TRBJ2-7 . TRBV19
TGCGCCAGCAGCTTGGGCTTCCGGGAGAGCTCCTACAATGAGCAGTTCTTC CASSLGFRESSYNEQFF many TRBJ2-1 . TRBV5-1
TGCGCTAGCAGCCTGCTGAGCCGGAGTATAACAGATACGCAGTATTTT CASSLLSRSITDTQYF . TRBJ2-3 . TRBV10-2
TGTGCCAGCAGTGACGGGACGCACTCCAACTATGGCTACACCTTC CASSDGTHSNYGYTF . TRBJ1-2 . TRBV28
TGTGCCAGCAGCGTAGTTGGCTTTCACGATACGCAGTATTTT CASSVVGFHDTQYF many TRBJ2-3 . TRBV9
TGCAGTGCTATTTCGGGCAATCAGCCCCAGCATTTT CSAISGNQPQHF . TRBJ1-5 . TRBV20-1
TGTGCCTGGAGTCGGACTAGCGCAAATGAGCAGTTCTTC CAWSRTSANEQFF . TRBJ2-1 TRBD2 TRBV30
TGCAGTGCTAGTCAAACGGGTGGGGGCGGGGAGCTGTTTTTT CSASQTGGGGELFF . TRBJ2-2 . TRBV20-1
TGCAGTGCTAGTAGGCAGGGGAACACTGAAGCTTTCTTT CSASRQGNTEAFF . TRBJ1-1 . TRBV20-1
TGTGCCAGCAGTTTCTCTAGCGGGAGTTCCGTGGAGCTGTTTTTT CASSFSSGSSVELFF . TRBJ2-2 TRBD2 TRBV28
TGTGCCAGCAGTTACTCGGGTCTGACCGGGGAGCTGTTTTTT CASSYSGLTGELFF . TRBJ2-2 . TRBV6-2/TRBV6-3
. CASSAWGAGANFLTF . TRBJ2-6 . TRBV6-4
TGTGCCAGCAGTTCTCGGAGGGACGGGGGCACAGATACGCAGTATTTT CASSSRRDGGTDTQYF many TRBJ2-3 . TRBV12-3/TRBV12-4
TGTGCCAGCAGAGACAGGGCCTACGAGCAGTACTTC CASRDRAYEQYF many TRBJ2-7 TRBD1 TRBV27
TGTGCCAGCAGTGACACTAGCGGGTCTGATGAGCAGTTCTTC CASSDTSGSDEQFF many TRBJ2-1 TRBD2 TRBV6-4
TGCGCCAGCAGCACGGGGAGTCAGGGGGCAAATAGGAATAACTATGGCTACACCTTC CASSTGSQGANRNNYGYTF . TRBJ1-2 TRBD1 TRBV5-1
TGCGCCAGCAGCAGGGGAAACACTGAAGCTTTCTTT CASSRGNTEAFF many TRBJ1-1 . TRBV4-1
TGTGACAGTAGTAAGGGACAGGGACAGCAGCCCCAGCATTTT CDSSKGQGQQPQHF . TRBJ1-5 TRBD1 TRBV19
TGCGCCAGCAGTGAGCGGACAGACTATGGCTACACCTTC CASSERTDYGYTF many TRBJ1-2 . TRBV10-2
TGTGCCAGCAGGAAACAGGGGGCCGATGAGCAGTTCTTC CASRKQGADEQFF many TRBJ2-1 TRBD1 TRBV5-4
TGTGCCATCAGTGGTAGCGGGAGCACAGATACGCAGTATTTT CAISGSGSTDTQYF many TRBJ2-3 TRBD2 TRBV10-3
TGTGCCAGCAGCCAAGGAGCGGGAGATTACAATGAGCAGTTCTTC CASSQGAGDYNEQFF many TRBJ2-1 TRBD2 TRBV4-2
TGTGCCAGTAGTATAGGCGACAACAATGAGCAGTTCTTC CASSIGDNNEQFF many TRBJ2-1 . TRBV19
TGTGCCAGCAGCCCGGCACCAACTAGCGGGGGGGCCCAGGAGCAGTTCTTC CASSPAPTSGGAQEQFF . TRBJ2-1 TRBD2 TRBV4-2
TGTGCCAGCAGTGGGGACAGGGACTATGGCTACACCTTC CASSGDRDYGYTF few TRBJ1-2 TRBD1 TRBV2
TGTGCCAGCAGCCCTACGTCCCATGGACTCCAAGAGAACAAGTACTTC CASSPTSHGLQENKYF . TRBJ2-5 . TRBV6-1
TGTGCCAGCAAGTTTGAACAGGGGGGAAACACCATATATTTT CASKFEQGGNTIYF many TRBJ1-3 TRBD1 TRBV6-1
TGTGCCAGCAGCCAAGGACTAGCGGGAGGGATGGCGTACGAGCAGTACTTC CASSQGLAGGMAYEQYF . TRBJ2-7 TRBD2 TRBV4-2
TGTGCCAGTAGTGCGGACAGCGGAGGGAGGGCCCAGTACTTC CASSADSGGRAQYF many TRBJ2-5 . TRBV19
TGTGCCAGCAGTTTTCCGGGACAGGCCGCGTTGGGGAACACTGAAGCTTTCTTT CASSFPGQAALGNTEAFF many TRBJ1-1 TRBD1 TRBV13
TGTGCCAGCAGCCAAGCCGGGGGGGACGGCACAGATACGCAGTATTTT CASSQAGGDGTDTQYF many TRBJ2-3 TRBD2 TRBV3-1
TGTGCCAGCAAGCAAGACAGGGGGCGATCGGCTAACCATGGCTACACCTTC CASKQDRGRSANHGYTF many TRBJ1-2 TRBD1 TRBV7-8
TGCGCCAGCAGCATGGGGACTAGCGGGAGCTCGGATACGCAGTATTTT CASSMGTSGSSDTQYF . TRBJ2-3 TRBD2 TRBV5-1
TGTGCCAGCAGCTTGGATGTGAGGGACTACAATGAGCAGTTCTTC CASSLDVRDYNEQFF . TRBJ2-1 . TRBV5-6
TGTGCCAGCGCAAAGACCGGGACAGGGGACGAGCAGTACTTC CASAKTGTGDEQYF many TRBJ2-7 TRBD1 TRBV12-3/TRBV12-4
TGTGCCACCAGTGATTTGAGGTTTTCTGGCACAGATACGCAGTATTTT CATSDLRFSGTDTQYF many TRBJ2-3 . TRBV24-1